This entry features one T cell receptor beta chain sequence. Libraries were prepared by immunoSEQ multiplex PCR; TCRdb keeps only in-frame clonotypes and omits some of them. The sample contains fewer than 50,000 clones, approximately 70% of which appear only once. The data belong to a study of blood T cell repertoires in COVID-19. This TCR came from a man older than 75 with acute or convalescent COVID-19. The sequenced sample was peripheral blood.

The CDR3 spells CAWSVGGPQHF. CDR3 nucleotide sequence: TGTGCCTGGAGTGTAGGGGGGCCCCAGCATTTT. The gene calls are TRBV30 and TRBJ1-5, with D possibly being TRBD1 (6 bases). The CDR3 is 11 amino acids. Trimming took 0 bases from V and 9 from J, leaving 6 bases between them. Germline V gives CDR1 GTSNPN, CDR2 SVGIG (reference sequence). The full variable domain, in which reference TRBV30 and TRBJ1-5 provide the parts outside the CDR3, is SQTIHQWPATLVQPVGSPLSLECTVEGTSNPNLYWYRQAAGRGLQLLFYSVGIGQISSEVPQNLSASRPQDRQFILSSKKLLLSDSGFYLCAWSVGGPQHFGDGTRLSIL.